Listed below are T cell receptor beta chains from one sample, sequenced in a study of cytotoxic CD8 clonotypes in ibrutinib-treated CLL. Here immunoSEQ multiplex PCR was the method, and the copy in TCRdb shows in-frame clones only, minus some. The sample has about 140,000 clones; 70% to 85% are singletons. The sample in question was PBMCs, obtained after 12 months of ibrutinib treatment. Receptors originate from a human donor with chronic lymphocytic leukemia. Each CDR3 is given without its conserved first and last residue.

v_call	j_call	cdr3_aa
TRBV6-4	TRBJ2-1	ASSDDRQGEQF
TRBV4-3	TRBJ2-7	ASSFSPGTSGISYEQY
TRBV28	TRBJ1-2	ASSLSYYGYT
TRBV5-1	TRBJ2-3	ASSSGEVTDTQY
TRBV11-2	TRBJ2-5	ASSWGQEVFSETQY
TRBV5-1	TRBJ2-5	ASSFLAGEGETQY
TRBV7-9	TRBJ1-1	ASTKSGTGRGTEAF
TRBV10-3	TRBJ2-7	ASIPGTGDYEQY
TRBV5-1	TRBJ2-2	ASSLGAGELF
TRBV18	TRBJ1-4	ASSTGTINEKLF
TRBV6-6	TRBJ1-5	ASSGKTGTNQPQH
TRBV7-2	TRBJ2-7	ASSPRLDEQY
TRBV19	TRBJ1-5	ASSFQGGNQPQH
TRBV19	TRBJ1-4	ASSIAREGEKLF
TRBV7-2	TRBJ2-3	ASSLGLDADTQY
TRBV11-2	TRBJ2-7	ASRSTGFEQY
TRBV6-5	TRBJ2-7	ASKRTGEYEQY
TRBV27	TRBJ2-4	ASGRSALAKNIQY
TRBV5-1	TRBJ2-5	ASSLARVAGVETQY
TRBV4-1	TRBJ1-4	ASSQDGAGPVDEKLF
TRBV7-7	TRBJ2-2	ASRGTGETGELF
TRBV18	TRBJ1-1	ASSPPQGATEAF
TRBV6-1	TRBJ1-5	ASSERPRDSHSANQPQH
TRBV7-8	TRBJ2-5	ASSLLGLAGGILETQY
TRBV19	TRBJ2-1	ASSIGGSGSRDNEQF
TRBV5-1	TRBJ2-3	ASSLQGAGTDTQY
TRBV4-3	TRBJ2-5	ASSQDGLPGETQY
TRBV4-3	TRBJ2-1	ASSQEMAGTGGRWEQF
TRBV6-1	TRBJ1-2	ASSEYMYSGGEGYT
TRBV11-3	TRBJ1-3	ASRPASSGNTIY
TRBV2	TRBJ2-6	AHGQLVGANVLT
TRBV27	TRBJ2-7	ASSLQASYEQY
TRBV10-3	TRBJ2-5	AIGSGGGETQY
TRBV11-3	TRBJ2-7	ASSSVYEQY
TRBV7-9	TRBJ2-1	ASSLPQPSTGRQF
TRBV12-5	TRBJ1-5	ASPCRGGPTTLSNQPQH
TRBV7-3	TRBJ1-2	ASSFGTGDRNGYT
TRBV6-4	TRBJ2-7	ASSDSRQDLTYEQY
TRBV5-1	TRBJ2-5	ASSLEGTGAETQY
TRBV4-2	TRBJ1-4	ASSQDGTPRNEKLF
TRBV5-1	TRBJ2-7	ASSLGVLGTVYEQY
TRBV11-2	TRBJ2-1	ASSHIGVADNEQF